These T cell receptor beta chains were read from a single sample in a study of blood T cells in healthy people across ages. MiXCR was run by TCRdb on the 5' RACE reads, yielding one entry per CDR3 protein. The sample has fewer than 750,000 distinct CDR3 sequences, more than 45% seen once. The sequenced material came from blood. These receptors all stem from a woman of 80 years or more in good health. Both conserved end residues are part of each CDR3.

j_call v_call cdr3_aa
TRBJ2-2 TRBV5-1 CASSLAAAPTGELFF
TRBJ1-1 TRBV3-1 CASRQSTEAFF
TRBJ1-1 TRBV20-1 CSARKGAPRLDTEAFF
TRBJ2-2 TRBV5-6 CASSWLGRDTGELFF
TRBJ2-1 TRBV4-3 CASSQLAGSYNEQFF
TRBJ2-1 TRBV9 CASSVAGGLTYNEQFF
TRBJ2-7 TRBV6-2/TRBV6-3 CASSYPDFYEQYF
TRBJ2-3 TRBV4-2 CASSLTTWDTQYF
TRBJ1-2 TRBV5-1 CASSLGGENYGYTF
TRBJ1-6 TRBV6-4 CASSRGALGNSPLHF
TRBJ2-3 TRBV11-2 CASSSWNHTQYF
TRBJ2-1 TRBV28 CASSRQGPYNEQFF
TRBJ2-6 TRBV29-1 CSVETTGANVLTF
TRBJ2-7 TRBV24-1 CATGDLIRDRGYEQYF
TRBJ1-4 TRBV15 CATSREGTDIATNEKLFF
TRBJ2-1 TRBV29-1 CSVATRLSREQFF
TRBJ1-2 TRBV9 CASSVEPLESHYGYTF
TRBJ2-3 TRBV7-9 CASSSNIIRTDTQYF
TRBJ2-1 TRBV9 CASSPKTSGPSRAIGEQFF
TRBJ2-1 TRBV3-1 CASSGSLAGSREQFF
TRBJ2-5 TRBV7-3 CASSLQAAAGETQYF
TRBJ2-7 TRBV18 CATADGSSYEQYF
TRBJ2-1 TRBV5-1 CASSFHGLADSGDEQFF
TRBJ1-4 TRBV4-1 CASSLSSVTNEKLFF
TRBJ1-1 TRBV12-3/TRBV12-4 CASSLEHRANTEAFF
TRBJ2-7 TRBV3-1 CASSRTSTPGNEQYF
TRBJ2-3 TRBV15 CATSSGTIGSTDTQYF
TRBJ2-1 TRBV7-6 CASSLGDVNEQFF
TRBJ2-5 TRBV10-3 CAISSSGQQETQYF
TRBJ1-5 TRBV6-2/TRBV6-3 CASSYVASNQLQHF
TRBJ1-1 TRBV20-1 CSFQAQVSEAFF
TRBJ2-3 TRBV2 CACSESHPQYF
TRBJ1-1 TRBV20-1 CSATNPTGHGAFF
TRBJ1-6 TRBV18 CASSPFPRTSSYNSPLHF
TRBJ2-1 TRBV20-1 CSALRIGLGEQFF
TRBJ1-1 TRBV7-9 CASSFLQGSTEAFF
TRBJ2-1 TRBV28 CASWMGLGHNEQFF
TRBJ1-4 TRBV21-1 CASSNTRQGLEKLFF
TRBJ2-3 TRBV4-2 CASSQGPGPSTDTQYF
TRBJ1-2 TRBV11-2 CASSLEDRGLRGYGYTF